The 32 T cell receptor beta chains below come from one sample, sequenced in a study of T-cell reconstitution after alpha-beta-depleted transplantation in children. Unique molecular identifiers were built into the TCRbeta library. MiXCR was run by TCRdb on the PCR reads, yielding one entry per CDR3 protein. This repertoire shows about 440,000 distinct CDR3 sequences, approximately 42% found once; its top ten account for around a quarter. Sequences were derived from PBMCs, sampled before TCRalphabeta/CD19-depleted stem cell transplant. The receptor source for this set is a girl aged 2-10 years with aplastic anemia, due to receive a stem cell transplant.

The V and J genes are TRBV4-1 and TRBJ2-7; TRBD2 matches at 9 bases. Per the germline V gene, CDR1 is MGHRA and CDR2 is YSYEKL. The CDR3 runs to 21 residues. V dropped 0 bases and J dropped 3; count of bases not matched to a gene: 21. The CDR3 DNA follows: TGCGCCAGCAGCCAAGAGGTAGGCGGCGGGAGGGCCGGAGAAATAAGCTACGAGCAGTACTTC. Translating it yields CASSQEVGGGRAGEISYEQYF.

The sample holds a few counts of this clonotype. V and J are TRBV6-2 or TRBV6-3 and TRBJ1-5; D unclear. This CDR3 is built from 15 residues. CDR1 and CDR2 from the germline V gene are MNHEY and SVGEGT. V was clipped by 4 bases and J by 0 bases, with 10 bases between them. The CDR3: CASSSPSGSNQPQHF. CDR3 bases: TGTGCCAGCAGTTCTCCGAGTGGTAGCAATCAGCCCCAGCATTTT.

The chain combines TRBV10-2 with TRBJ1-2, with D tentatively TRBD1 (6 bases). V was trimmed by 3 bases and J by 0 bases, leaving 14 bases between them. CDR1 and CDR2 from the germline V gene are WSHSY and SAAADI. The CDR3 contains 16 residues. The CDR3 nucleotides are TGCGCCAGCAGTGAACTCTGGACAGAAGCTAACTATGGCTACACCTTC. As protein: CASSELWTEANYGYTF.

This clonotype was counted at least ten times. The chain recombines TRBV4-3 with TRBJ2-4, with 10 bases aligning to TRBD2. The V segment lost 1 base and the J segment 0 bases; nucleotides outside the gene matches: 12. This CDR3 region has 20 residues. The germline CDR1 and CDR2 sequences are LGHNA and YSLEER. This chain's CDR3 is CASSQAMPSGRALAKNIQYF. Written as DNA, the CDR3 is TGCGCCAGCAGCCAAGCTATGCCCAGCGGGAGGGCTCTAGCCAAAAACATTCAGTACTTC.

In the case of this clonotype: This may arise from a read error, as a much more abundant clone is one base away. This chain uses TRBV20-1 with TRBJ2-1; D tentatively fits TRBD1 or TRBD2 (5 bases each). The V end was cut by 0 bases, the J end by 15 bases, with 12 bases between. The CDR3 covers 11 residues. In germline, CDR1 is DFQATT, CDR2 SNEGSKA (reference sequence). The CDR3 DNA follows: TGCAGTGCTAGAGATTTGGGGGTACGGTTCTTC. Amino acids: CSARDLGVRFF.

The chain links TRBV3-1 to TRBJ2-3; perhaps TRBD2 as D (6 bases). The germline gives CDR1 LGHDT, CDR2 YNNKEL (reference sequence). Trimming pared 1 base from V and 2 bases from J, leaving 19 bases between. The CDR3 consists of 18 residues. CDR3 coding DNA: TGTGCCAGCAGCCAAGGCTCGGGCGGGGCGGGTATCACAGATACGCAGTATTTT. Its protein product is CASSQGSGGAGITDTQYF.

Ten or more counts support this clonotype. This sequence joins TRBV7-9 and TRBJ2-1; 8 bases map to TRBD2. CDR1 and CDR2 from the germline V gene are SEHNR and FQNEAQ (reference sequence). V lost 1 base and J lost 7; bases outside the gene matches: 6. CDR3 length: 15 amino acids. As DNA, the CDR3 is TGTGCCAGCAGCTTAGTAACTAGCGGCCGAAATGAGCAGTTCTTC. It yields the protein CASSLVTSGRNEQFF.

This clonotype was detected only a few times. The J gene is TRBJ1-1, the V gene TRBV12-3 or TRBV12-4; no reliable D call. V gave up 5 bases and J gave up 2 bases, with 9 bases separating them. This CDR3 has 13 residues. CDR3 sequence reads: CASSHNFNTEAFF. DNA of the CDR3: TGTGCCAGCAGTCATAATTTTAACACTGAAGCTTTCTTT.

The chain carries TRBV9 and TRBJ2-5; D is perhaps TRBD2 (5 bases). The ends were cut back, 0 bases at V and 5 bases at J, with 14 bases in the middle. Per the germline V gene, CDR1 is SGDLS and CDR2 is YYNGEE. The CDR3 has 15 amino acids. The CDR3 DNA reads as TGTGCCAGCAGCGTAGCAGGAGGCCCCGGGGAGACCCAGTACTTC. It translates to CASSVAGGPGETQYF.

DNA of the CDR3: TGTGCCAGCAGCTTAGCCCCAGGGGGCTATGGCTACACCTTC. It is translated as CASSLAPGGYGYTF. The rearrangement joins TRBV7-2 to TRBJ1-2, with TRBD1 identical over 7 bases. CDR3 length equals 14 residues. V dropped 0 bases and J dropped 4; count of bases not matched to a gene: 2. CDR1 is SGHTA, CDR2 FQGNSA, per germline.

The V and J genes are TRBV12-3 or TRBV12-4 and TRBJ2-7; tentative D call: TRBD2 (6 bases). The CDR3 runs 14 residues. Between the trimmed V and J ends, which lost 7 bases and 3 bases, there was a span of 16 bases. The CDR3 nucleotides read TGTGCCAGCACCCCCGGAGGGTTCGACTACGAGCAGTACTTC. Encoded protein: CASTPGGFDYEQYF.

The sample holds a few counts of this clonotype. The CDR3 nucleotides read TGCGCCAGCAGCCCCGGGACAGGCTTCTCCTACAATGAGCAGTTCTTC. Amino acids: CASSPGTGFSYNEQFF. The chain is built from TRBV5-1 and TRBJ2-1; the match to TRBD1 covers 8 bases. The CDR3 spans 16 residues. CDR1 is SGHRS, CDR2 YFSETQ, per germline. The J segment lost 0 bases and the V segment lost 4 bases, leaving 6 bases of the junction unmatched.

The rearrangement links TRBV29-1 to TRBJ1-2; unclear D gene. Per germline, CDR1 SQVTM and CDR2 ANQGSEA. V lost 4 bases, J lost 1 base, and 4 bases lay in between. The CDR3 totals 11 residues. Here the CDR3 DNA reads TGCAGCGTTGTCTATAACTATGGCTACACCTTC. It specifies CSVVYNYGYTF.

The rearrangement uses TRBV20-1 and TRBJ1-5, with 8 bases identical to TRBD1. The CDR3 extends over 16 amino acids. V was clipped by 5 bases and J by 2 bases; unmatched bases: 11. Germline V lookup: CDR1 DFQATT, CDR2 SNEGSKA (reference sequence). The CDR3 DNA follows: TGCAGTGCTTCAGCCCGGACAGGGTCGGGCAATCAGCCCCAGCATTTT. It translates to CSASARTGSGNQPQHF.

This clonotype was observed many times. The chain employs TRBV5-6 and TRBJ1-1, with a possible D match to TRBD1 (6 bases). This CDR3 contains 16 residues. The germline gives CDR1 SGHDT, CDR2 YYEEEE. Between the trimmed V and J ends, which lost 2 bases and 3 bases, there was a span of 17 bases. The CDR3 loop reads CASSLPGDLSHTEAFF. CDR3 bases: TGTGCCAGCAGCTTACCAGGGGACCTTTCTCACACTGAAGCTTTCTTT.

As for this clonotype: It may be a read error: a sequence one base away is much more abundant. The chain is built from TRBV20-1 and TRBJ2-1, with 8 nucleotides matching TRBD2. Losses at the gene ends were 1 base for V and 6 bases for J; bases not matched to a gene: 8. Per the germline V gene, CDR1 is DFQATT and CDR2 is SNEGSKA (reference sequence). This CDR3 is built from 15 residues. CDR3 amino acids: CSARGTGRARNEQFF. In nucleotides, the CDR3 is TGCAGTGCTAGAGGCACCGGGAGGGCGCGCAATGAGCAGTTCTTC.

This rearrangement joins TRBV20-1 to TRBJ1-1, with 7 positions matching TRBD1. This CDR3 is built from 14 residues. In germline, CDR1 is DFQATT, CDR2 SNEGSKA (reference sequence). The V segment lost 3 bases and the J segment 0 bases; nucleotides outside the gene matches: 4. CDR3 nucleotides: TGCAGTGCTAGCTCCGGGACAGTGAACACTGAAGCTTTCTTT. Translated, it gives CSASSGTVNTEAFF.

This clonotype appeared a single time. V gene TRBV10-1 combines with J gene TRBJ2-2; D is unclear. The V end was cut by 2 bases, the J end by 1 base, with 5 bases between. The CDR3 length is 14 residues. Looked up from germline, CDR1 is WNHNN and CDR2 is SYGVQD (reference sequence). CDR3 sequence (DNA): TGCGCCAGCAGTGAGATCAGGAACACCGGGGAGCTGTTTTTT. Protein: CASSEIRNTGELFF.

The V call is TRBV6-5, the J call TRBJ2-5, with 8 bases fitting TRBD1. Germline CDR1 reads MNHEY; CDR2 reads SVGAGI. V was pared by 0 bases and J by 4 bases, with 13 bases of the junction left unmatched. CDR3 length: 18 residues. In DNA form, the CDR3 reads TGTGCCAGCAGTTACTCCTACCGGACAGGGCGCTGGGGAGAGACCCAGTACTTC. It specifies CASSYSYRTGRWGETQYF.

This rearrangement joins TRBV3-1 to TRBJ2-3; D remains ambiguous. V was pared by 4 bases and J by 4 bases, with 9 bases between. Germline V gene data show CDR1 as LGHDT and CDR2 as YNNKEL (reference sequence). The CDR3 has 13 amino acids. CDR3 region: CASSPLRADTQYF. As DNA, the CDR3 is TGTGCCAGCAGCCCGCTTAGGGCAGATACGCAGTATTTT.

This CDR3 reads CSAARGGVTDSNQPQHF. The CDR3 region has the DNA TGCAGTGCTGCCCGGGGAGGGGTAACTGATAGCAATCAGCCCCAGCATTTT. The chain is built from TRBV20-1 and TRBJ1-5, with a tentative D call TRBD1 (5 bases). The CDR3 contains 17 residues. Germline values: CDR1 DFQATT, CDR2 SNEGSKA (reference sequence). Trimming shortened V by 5 bases and J by 0 bases, and 20 bases separated the two germline ends.

This CDR3 is CASTQGTREVETQYF. CDR3 sequence (DNA): TGTGCCAGCACACAGGGGACGAGAGAGGTGGAGACCCAGTACTTC. The rearrangement links TRBV12-3 or TRBV12-4 to TRBJ2-5, with TRBD1 identical over 7 bases. The V gene end was trimmed by 7 bases and the J gene end by 5 bases; junction bases not matched to a gene: 13. The CDR3 loop spans 15 amino acids.

This clonotype was observed at least ten times. V is TRBV20-1 and J is TRBJ2-1; possible D gene TRBD2, 5 bases. The CDR3 loop spans 15 amino acids. The germline V gene has CDR1 DFQATT and CDR2 SNEGSKA (reference sequence). V was pared by 0 bases and J by 2 bases, with 11 bases between. The DNA of the CDR3 is TGCAGTGCTAGAGATTATACGGAGGCCTACAATGAGCAGTTCTTC. Protein product: CSARDYTEAYNEQFF.

The chain carries TRBV7-9 and TRBJ2-1; 7 nucleotides line up with TRBD2. The CDR3 spans 15 residues. Germline lookup yields CDR1 SEHNR and CDR2 FQNEAQ (reference sequence). V was clipped by 6 bases and J by 0 bases; unmatched bases: 5. In nucleotides, the CDR3 is TGTGCCAGCAGGAGGCGGGAGACCTCCTACAATGAGCAGTTCTTC. It specifies CASRRRETSYNEQFF.

The sample holds a few counts of this clonotype. The chain uses TRBV18 and TRBJ1-2; 8 bases are a match to TRBD1. This CDR3 comprises 18 residues. Germline assignment: CDR1 KGHSH and CDR2 LQKENI. After removal of 6 bases from V and 5 bases from J, the junction contained 20 bases not matched to a gene. CDR3 DNA: TGTGCCAGCTCGCCTCCCCCCACCACAGACAGGGGAGGGTATGGCTACACCTTC. Encoded protein: CASSPPPTTDRGGYGYTF. The full variable domain, completed using reference TRBV18 and TRBJ1-2, is NAGVMQNPRHLVRRRGQEARLRCSPMKGHSHVYWYRQLPEEGLKFMVYLQKENIIDESGMPKERFSAEFPKEGPSILRIQQVVRGDSAAYFCASSPPPTTDRGGYGYTFGSGTRLTVV.

The V gene is TRBV12-3 or TRBV12-4, the J gene TRBJ2-6, with D tentatively TRBD2 (6 bases). The CDR3 loop spans 18 amino acids. V lost 5 bases and J lost 0, with 17 bases in between. In nucleotides, the CDR3 is TGTGCCAGCAGTCCGAGGGTGGGAGGTTACTCTGGGGCCAACGTCCTGACTTTC. This sequence encodes CASSPRVGGYSGANVLTF.

This clonotype appeared many times. The chain carries TRBV6-1 and TRBJ2-7; 9 bases align to TRBD1. Losses at the gene ends were 9 bases for V and 2 bases for J; bases not matched to a gene: 11. The germline CDR1 and CDR2 sequences are MNHNS and SASEGT. CDR3 length equals 15 residues. CDR3 amino acids: CASYPGTGTTYEQYF. DNA of the CDR3: TGTGCCAGTTACCCCGGGACAGGGACTACCTACGAGCAGTACTTC.

This chain joins TRBV7-9 and TRBJ2-3; D is unresolved. V lost 4 bases to trimming and J lost 6 bases, with 8 bases between them. The CDR3 extends over 12 amino acids. Germline V gives CDR1 SEHNR, CDR2 FQNEAQ (reference sequence). The CDR3 nucleotides are TGTGCCAGCAGCTGGGGTCACGATACGCAGTATTTT. This sequence encodes CASSWGHDTQYF.

The chain has TRBV28 and TRBJ2-5; D is possibly TRBD2 (7 bases). The CDR3 runs to 13 residues. The V end lost 7 bases, the J end lost 1 base, and 10 bases lay between the germline ends. Germline V gives CDR1 MDHEN, CDR2 SYDVKM. CDR3 in amino acids: CASKGGVQETQYF. CDR3 sequence (DNA): TGTGCCAGCAAGGGGGGGGTCCAAGAGACCCAGTACTTC.

The V and J genes are TRBV5-1 and TRBJ2-3; D is perhaps TRBD1 or TRBD2 (6 bases each). Trimming shortened V by 4 bases and J by 1 base, and 16 bases separated the two germline ends. From germline, CDR1 is SGHRS and CDR2 YFSETQ. The CDR3 is 16 residues long. Here the CDR3 DNA reads TGCGCCAGCAGCCTACAATTTGGGGGGCGCACAGATACGCAGTATTTT. As protein: CASSLQFGGRTDTQYF.

About this clonotype itself: This sequence may be a read error, since a much larger clone differs from it by one base. The rearrangement links TRBV6-5 to TRBJ2-1; 7 bases agree with TRBD1. Germline V gives CDR1 MNHEY, CDR2 SVGAGI. CDR3 length: 10 amino acids. The trim removed 6 bases at V and 14 bases at J, leaving 4 bases unmatched. The CDR3 nucleotides are TGTGCCAGCAGAGGACAGGCGGAGTTCTTC. As protein: CASRGQAEFF.

This clonotype was seen ten or more times. The rearrangement joins TRBV12-3 or TRBV12-4 to TRBJ2-7, with D possibly matching TRBD2 (5 bases). The CDR3 contains 12 residues. Trimming cost V 3 bases and J 5 bases, with 8 bases left between them. The CDR3 loop reads CASSFSGNEQYF. In DNA, the CDR3 is TGTGCCAGCAGTTTTTCCGGGAACGAGCAGTACTTC.